This T cell receptor (beta chain) comes out of a study of CD8 T cells in ankylosing spondylitis. Findings and caveats of the study: Roughly eight highly homologous variants formed a TCR beta motif that appeared characteristic of ankylosing spondylitis blood. It was reported that disease-linked clones were significantly enriched in matched ankylosing spondylitis synovial fluid.

The CDR3 has 12 residues. The germline V gene has CDR1 SQVTM and CDR2 ANQGSEA. With 0 bases removed from V and 6 bases from J, the gap between germline ends came to 7 bases. The TCR beta libraries were generated through quantitative 5'-RACE incorporating molecular barcodes. TCRdb re-analysed the 5' RACE reads in MiXCR, keeping a single row per CDR3 protein. The sample lists 300,000 to 350,000 distinct CDR3 sequences, under 14% occurring once. On this clonotype itself: Its antigen remains unknown.

The chain joins TRBV29-1 to TRBJ2-3; D is uncertain. Sequencing used blood, either unsorted or a sorted T cell fraction (not recorded which). The clonotype was recovered from a female donor with ankylosing spondylitis or in good health (not recorded which). This CDR3 reads CSVEDKGDTQYF. The CDR3 bases are TGCAGCGTTGAAGATAAGGGTGATACGCAGTATTTT.